This is a list of T cell receptor beta chains from one sample in a study of T cell responses to AZD1222 COVID-19 vaccine. Only in-frame clones appear in the TCRdb table, and some are missing; sequencing was by immunoSEQ multiplex PCR. The profile shows roughly 150,000 clones, about nine tenths of them singletons. Specimen: peripheral blood, collected on day 0 of AZD1222 vaccination. These receptors all stem from an adult in good health. Each CDR3 is given with its conserved first and last residue. The D gene is left open where the match is weak. Expanded clones get a size class; other rows say once, few or many, or leave the size out.

CDR3aa	CDR3nt	len	abundance	d_gene	v_gene	j_gene
CAYHSLTEAFF	TGTGCCTACCACAGCCTCACTGAAGCTTTCTTT	11	-	-	TRBV30	TRBJ1-1
CASSLRGGALGTEAFF	TGTGCCAGCAGTTTAAGGGGTGGTGCCTTGGGGACTGAAGCTTTCTTT	16	-	-	TRBV27	TRBJ1-1
CASSRQVSYEQYF	TGTGCCAGCAGTAGACAGGTTTCCTACGAGCAGTACTTC	13	-	-	TRBV6-5	TRBJ2-7
CASSRGLGSYEQYF	TGTGCCAGCAGCCGGGGGTTGGGCTCCTACGAGCAGTACTTC	14	-	-	TRBV6-5	TRBJ2-7
CASSWARGLGSGANVLTF	TGTGCCAGCAGCTGGGCGCGGGGGCTCGGCTCTGGGGCCAACGTCCTGACTTTC	18	-	-	TRBV11-3	TRBJ2-6
CASSLTGGLDGYTF	TGTGCCAGCAGCCTCACAGGGGGGCTCGATGGCTACACCTTC	14	-	TRBD1	TRBV5-4	TRBJ1-2
CASKGQGMDYGYTF	TGTGCCAGCAAGGGACAGGGGATGGACTATGGCTACACCTTC	14	once	TRBD1	TRBV5-4	TRBJ1-2
CASSLRGGTGELFF	TGTGCCAGCAGCTTAAGAGGCGGCACCGGGGAGCTGTTTTTT	14	-	-	TRBV7-9	TRBJ2-2
CAWRSRRDTEAFF	TGTGCCTGGAGATCACGGCGGGACACTGAAGCTTTCTTT	13	-	-	TRBV30	TRBJ1-1
CASHLVATRGYTF	TGTGCCAGCCACTTGGTGGCCACGCGTGGCTACACCTTC	13	-	-	TRBV2	TRBJ1-2
CASSPDAAPTDTQYF	TGTGCCAGCAGTCCGGACGCAGCCCCCACAGATACGCAGTATTTT	15	-	-	TRBV27	TRBJ2-3
CASSLGSGQTADEKLFF	TGTGCCAGCAGCTTAGGGTCGGGACAGACGGCAGATGAAAAACTGTTTTTT	17	-	TRBD1	TRBV11-3	TRBJ1-4
CASSLLQGAGNEQFF	TGTGCCAGCAGCCTTTTACAGGGGGCAGGGAATGAGCAGTTCTTC	15	-	TRBD1	TRBV11-2	TRBJ2-1
CASSGQGLSPLHF	TGTGCCAGCAGCGGACAGGGTTTGTCACCCCTCCACTTT	13	few	TRBD1	TRBV9	TRBJ1-6
CASSTTGVTEAFF	TGTGCCAGCAGTACGACAGGGGTCACTGAAGCTTTCTTT	13	-	TRBD1	TRBV27	TRBJ1-1
CASSQRQGAYEQYF	TGCGCCAGCAGCCAAAGACAGGGGGCCTACGAGCAGTACTTC	14	-	TRBD1	TRBV4-1	TRBJ2-7
CAWEPGTGNTEAFF	TGTGCCTGGGAACCTGGGACAGGGAACACTGAAGCTTTCTTT	14	-	TRBD1	TRBV30	TRBJ1-1
CASSPRLGRLGGELFF	TGCGCCAGCAGCCCCCGGCTCGGGAGGCTTGGCGGGGAGCTGTTTTTT	16	once	TRBD2	TRBV4-3	TRBJ2-2
CASRGTGGPGTEAFF	TGTGCCAGCAGGGGGACAGGGGGCCCGGGGACTGAAGCTTTCTTT	15	-	TRBD1	TRBV25-1	TRBJ1-1
CASLFGEAYEQYF	TGTGCCAGCCTTTTCGGGGAGGCCTACGAGCAGTACTTC	13	many	-	TRBV6-5	TRBJ2-7
CASSRTGFKNIQYF	TGTGCCAGCAGCAGGACAGGTTTCAAAAACATTCAGTACTTC	14	-	TRBD1	TRBV27	TRBJ2-4
CASSPGGARREYEQYF	TGTGCCAGCAGCCCAGGGGGTGCGCGGAGGGAATACGAGCAGTACTTC	16	-	-	TRBV7-2	TRBJ2-7
CASSSTSSRVNEQFF	TGTGCCAGCAGCTCTACTAGCAGTAGGGTTAATGAGCAGTTCTTC	15	-	-	TRBV13	TRBJ2-1
CASSVVGSDSPLHF	TGTGCCAGCAGCGTAGTGGGTTCCGATTCACCCCTCCACTTT	14	-	-	TRBV9	TRBJ1-6
CAWTGTTRSGNTIYF	TGTGCCTGGACCGGGACGACCCGCTCTGGAAACACCATATATTTT	15	-	-	TRBV30	TRBJ1-3
CASSSQAAEAFF	TGTGCCAGCAGCTCCCAGGCGGCTGAAGCTTTCTTT	12	-	-	TRBV11-3	TRBJ1-1
CASSPLRRVGGYTF	TGTGCCAGCAGCCCCCTTCGGAGGGTCGGAGGCTACACCTTC	14	-	-	TRBV11-2	TRBJ1-2
CASSALGFNQPQHF	TGTGCCAGCAGCGCACTGGGATTCAATCAGCCCCAGCATTTT	14	-	-	TRBV6-5	TRBJ1-5
CASSLDRDHEQYF	TGTGCCAGCAGCCTCGACAGGGACCACGAGCAGTACTTC	13	-	TRBD1	TRBV5-4	TRBJ2-7